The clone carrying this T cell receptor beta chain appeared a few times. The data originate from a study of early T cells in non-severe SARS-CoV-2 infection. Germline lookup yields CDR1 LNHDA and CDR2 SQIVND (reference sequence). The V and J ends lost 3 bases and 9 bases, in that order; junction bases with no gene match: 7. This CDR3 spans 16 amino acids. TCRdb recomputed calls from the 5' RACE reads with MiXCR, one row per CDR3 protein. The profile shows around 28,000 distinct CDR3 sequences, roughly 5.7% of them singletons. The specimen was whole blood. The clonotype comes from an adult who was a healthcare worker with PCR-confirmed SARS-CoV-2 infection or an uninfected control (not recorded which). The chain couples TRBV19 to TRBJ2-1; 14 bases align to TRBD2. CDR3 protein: CASSIRLAGGAPEQFF. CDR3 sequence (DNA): TGTGCCAGTAGTATCCGACTAGCGGGAGGGGCCCCTGAGCAGTTCTTC.